This T cell receptor (beta chain) appears in the sequencing data of a study of T cell repertoires in cytomegalovirus infection. Study-level findings and limits: CMV carriers having the relevant HLA were flagged by cumulative public TCR beta family frequency.

In this sample, this clonotype turned up a few times. Its antigen remains unknown. V shed 7 bases and J 9 bases; nucleotides not matched to a gene: 11. From germline, CDR1 is MDHEN and CDR2 SYDVKM. There are 14 residues in the CDR3. TCRdb re-derived calls from the reads in MiXCR, one entry per CDR3 protein. In the table there are about 770,000 distinct CDR3 sequences, around 29% of which are singletons. The V and J genes are TRBV28 and TRBJ2-1, with 8 bases identical to TRBD1. The sequences come from cultured CD8+ T cells from PBMCs, collected from culture after CMV antigen stimulation. The source is a human donor in good health (CMV status not recorded). Some clones in this sample may be carry-over from other donors' samples. Here the CDR3 reads CASTLTGEFGEQFF. The CDR3 region has the DNA TGTGCCAGCACCCTGACAGGGGAATTCGGTGAGCAGTTCTTC.